The 27 T cell receptor beta chains below were found in one sample sequenced in a study of a mutant IDH1 vaccine in newly diagnosed glioma. This table comes from immunoSEQ multiplex PCR, and its TCRdb copy is limited to in-frame clones, with some not included. The sample includes approximately 39,000 clones, roughly four fifths seen only once; the top ten take 4.5% to 5.5%. What these receptors recognize is not known. Time point denoted: week 23, last vaccination. Each dose of the vaccine consisted of 300 ug of mutant IDH1 20-mer peptide, with topical imiquimod. The sample was PBMCs, taken from a glioma patient whose treatment included an IDH1 peptide vaccine. Source of these receptors: a man aged 40-49 years with glioma.

For this clone: The sample contains more than one DNA sequence encoding this CDR3. The chain combines TRBV27 with TRBJ2-3; possibly TRBD2 for D (6 bases). CDR1 and CDR2 (germline): MNHEY, SMNVEV (reference sequence). The CDR3 is 15 amino acids. V was clipped by 2 bases and J by 3 bases, with 12 bases between them. CDR3 sequence reads: CASSLRTKRTDTQYF. In DNA, the CDR3 is TGTGCCAGCAGTTTAAGGACTAAACGGACAGATACGCAGTATTTT.

V is TRBV4-1 and J is TRBJ1-1; no reliable D call. The V end lost 4 bases, the J end lost 2 bases, and 8 bases lay between the germline ends. Germline V gene lookup returns CDR1 MGHRA and CDR2 YSYEKL. This CDR3 comprises 13 residues. CDR3 residues: CASSPPDNTEAFF. The CDR3 nucleotides read TGCGCCAGCAGCCCCCCGGACAACACTGAAGCTTTCTTT.

The J gene is TRBJ1-4, the V gene TRBV27; D call uncertain. Trimming took 10 bases from V and 0 from J, leaving 15 bases between them. The length of the CDR3 is 15 residues. Germline V gene lookup returns CDR1 MNHEY and CDR2 SMNVEV (reference sequence). The CDR3 reads CAILGEEPTNEKLFF. The CDR3 nucleotides are TGTGCCATCCTCGGAGAGGAACCAACTAATGAAAAACTGTTTTTT.

The chain carries TRBV10-1 and TRBJ2-3; a weak D match, TRBD2 (6 bases). V shed 4 bases and J shed 2 bases, with 10 bases lying between them. The CDR3 covers 14 residues. CDR1 is WNHNN, CDR2 SYGVQD, per germline (reference sequence). CDR3 sequence reads: CASSVGGVTDTQYF. The CDR3 DNA reads TGCGCCAGCAGTGTCGGAGGGGTCACAGATACGCAGTATTTT.

The count of this clone is one. The chain recombines TRBV19 with TRBJ2-3; D uncertain. Germline-derived CDR1 and CDR2 are LNHDA and SQIVND (reference sequence). This CDR3 contains 14 residues. V was shortened by 4 bases and J by 2 bases, with 10 bases between the two germline ends. The CDR3 DNA reads as TGTGCCAGTAGTACCGGGCCTAACACAGATACGCAGTATTTT. This translates into CASSTGPNTDTQYF.

V usage is TRBV18 and J usage is TRBJ1-6; no clear D. CDR3 length: 14 amino acids. Germline values: CDR1 KGHSH, CDR2 LQKENI. Trimming pared 6 bases from V and 2 bases from J, leaving 8 bases between. For the CDR3, the DNA is TGTGCCAGCTCCCTCGGCCCCTATAATTCACCCCTCCACTTT. This sequence encodes CASSLGPYNSPLHF.

This chain uses TRBV5-1 with TRBJ1-3; perhaps TRBD1 as D (5 bases). V lost 0 bases, J lost 7 bases, and 14 bases lay in between. Germline CDR1 and CDR2: SGHRS and YFSETQ. This CDR3 region has 15 residues. The CDR3 DNA sequence: TGCGCCAGCAGCTTGGCCGGGGTAGGGGTTAACACCATATATTTT. Translating it yields CASSLAGVGVNTIYF.

This chain joins TRBV11-3 and TRBJ2-2; D may be TRBD1 or TRBD2 (5 bases each). The CDR3 has 15 amino acids. Trimming stripped 5 bases from V and 5 bases from J, with 15 bases between. Germline V gene data show CDR1 as SGHNT and CDR2 as YENEEA. This CDR3 reads CASSPGWAGTGELFF. The CDR3 bases are TGTGCCAGCAGCCCAGGGTGGGCGGGTACCGGGGAGCTGTTTTTT.

This clone has just a few counts. The chain links TRBV4-3 to TRBJ2-1; TRBD2 might be the D (5 bases). Germline CDR1 is LGHNA and CDR2 is YSLEER. V was cut by 0 bases and J by 6 bases, with 15 bases left in between. This CDR3 is built from 16 residues. This CDR3 reads CASSQDRWLRGNEQFF. CDR3 sequence (DNA): TGCGCCAGCAGCCAAGATCGATGGCTCCGGGGCAATGAGCAGTTCTTC.

V is TRBV7-2 and J is TRBJ1-2; tentatively, D is TRBD1 (6 bases). Germline lookup yields CDR1 SGHTA and CDR2 FQGNSA. CDR3 length: 15 amino acids. V shed 1 base and J shed 0 bases, with 9 bases lying between them. CDR3 coding DNA: TGTGCCAGCAGCTTAGATGCAGGGGCTAACTATGGCTACACCTTC. This sequence encodes CASSLDAGANYGYTF.

The chain employs TRBV28 and TRBJ2-7; 7 nucleotides match TRBD1. In germline, CDR1 is MDHEN, CDR2 SYDVKM. The junction had 11 bases not matched to a gene; V was cut back by 6 bases and J by 0 bases. The CDR3 runs 16 residues. This CDR3 reads CASSLPPGGNSYEQYF. The CDR3 coding sequence is TGTGCCAGCAGCCTCCCCCCAGGGGGAAACTCCTACGAGCAGTACTTC.

The chain joins TRBV7-2 to TRBJ2-7; 14 bases match TRBD2. Looked up from germline, CDR1 is SGHTA and CDR2 is FQGNSA. With V trimmed by 6 bases and J by 3 bases, 4 bases remained unmatched. This CDR3 comprises 15 residues. CDR3 sequence reads: CASRGTSGGRYEQYF. CDR3 sequence (DNA): TGTGCCAGCAGGGGGACTAGCGGGGGACGCTACGAGCAGTACTTC.

The chain uses TRBV6-5 and TRBJ2-3, with D hard to call. Trimming took off 6 bases at V and 0 bases at J, with 10 bases between the two ends. The length of the CDR3 is 14 residues. The germline CDR1 and CDR2 sequences are MNHEY and SVGAGI. In DNA, the CDR3 is TGTGCCAGCAGCCCGGGTACTAGCACAGATACGCAGTATTTT. The encoded protein is CASSPGTSTDTQYF.

The chain has TRBV7-2 and TRBJ2-5, with D perhaps matching TRBD1 (5 bases). The DNA end favors TRBJ2-7, so the J call may be wrong. Germline V gene data show CDR1 as SGHTA and CDR2 as FQGNSA. The length of the CDR3 is 13 residues. CDR3 region: CASSFGASYEQYF. CDR3 nucleotide sequence: TGTGCCAGCAGCTTTGGGGCCTCCTACGAGCAGTACTTC.

The chain couples TRBV15 to TRBJ2-3, with 9 bases aligning to TRBD1. CDR1 and CDR2 from the germline V gene are LNHNV and YYDKDF (reference sequence). The length of the CDR3 is 18 residues. With 2 bases clipped from V and 5 bases from J, the junction kept 14 bases outside the gene matches. In DNA, the CDR3 is TGTGCCACCAGCAGATTCGGCAGAAACACAGGGGGCGAAGATACGCAGTATTTT. Translating it yields CATSRFGRNTGGEDTQYF.

This rearrangement joins TRBV19 to TRBJ1-1, with 7 bases that match TRBD1. The germline V gene has CDR1 LNHDA and CDR2 SQIVND (reference sequence). CDR3 length: 14 amino acids. V dropped 4 bases and J dropped 1; count of bases not matched to a gene: 3. For the CDR3, the DNA is TGTGCCAGTAGTACACAGGGGCGGAACACTGAAGCTTTCTTT. Translated, it gives CASSTQGRNTEAFF.

The gene calls are TRBV5-1 and TRBJ2-7, with TRBD1 identical over 10 bases. Germline V gene sequence: CDR1 SGHRS, CDR2 YFSETQ. The CDR3 runs to 17 residues. V gave up 0 bases and J gave up 3 bases; unmatched junction bases: 9. This CDR3 reads CASSLATGGRRSYEQYF. CDR3 sequence (DNA): TGCGCCAGCAGCTTGGCGACAGGGGGCCGTCGGAGCTACGAGCAGTACTTC.

This chain joins TRBV21-1 and TRBJ1-6; the D call TRBD1 from the table was never checked on the DNA. TRBV21-1 is marked as a pseudogene. CDR3 size: 14 residues. The DNA for the CDR3 is TGTGCCAGCCCCGGGACAGGGGGTAATTCACCCCTCCACTTT. It translates to CASPGTGGNSPLHF.

The V and J genes are TRBV5-1 and TRBJ2-3; unclear D gene. V lost 0 bases and J lost 1, with 12 bases in between. There are 16 residues in the CDR3. In germline, CDR1 is SGHRS, CDR2 YFSETQ. This CDR3 reads CASSLDPPPGTDTQYF. The CDR3 region has the DNA TGCGCCAGCAGCTTGGACCCGCCACCCGGCACAGATACGCAGTATTTT.

This clone was detected once. The V call is TRBV11-2, the J call TRBJ1-1; D is unresolved. Looked up from germline, CDR1 is SGHAT and CDR2 is FQNNGV. The CDR3 runs 11 residues. The germline V and J ends were trimmed by 3 bases and 3 bases, with 2 bases remaining between them. In DNA, the CDR3 is TGTGCCAGCAGCTTTGACACTGAAGCTTTCTTT. Protein product: CASSFDTEAFF.

The genes are TRBV9 and TRBJ1-5, with D maybe TRBD1 (5 bases). The CDR3 contains 14 residues. CDR1 is SGDLS and CDR2 is YYNGEE in the germline V gene. The V end was cut by 2 bases, the J end by 2 bases, with 8 bases between. In nucleotides, the CDR3 is TGTGCCAGCAGCGTGGCGGGGGGCAATCAGCCCCAGCATTTT. Its protein is CASSVAGGNQPQHF.

J is TRBJ1-5 and V is TRBV28; the D is unclear. The V end lost 5 bases, the J end lost 2 bases, and 4 bases lay between the germline ends. The CDR3 has 12 residues. CDR1 is MDHEN and CDR2 is SYDVKM in the germline V gene. CDR3 in amino acids: CASSRRNQPQHF. DNA of the CDR3: TGTGCCAGCAGTCGTCGCAATCAGCCCCAGCATTTT.

The chain combines TRBV5-1 with TRBJ1-3; 12 bases fit TRBD1. V was clipped by 2 bases and J by 0 bases; unmatched bases: 12. Germline CDR1 and CDR2: SGHRS and YFSETQ. The CDR3 sequence is 20 residues long. Here the CDR3 DNA reads TGCGCCAGCAGCTTTAGGGGACAGGGGGCCGTCGGGAGCTCTGGAAACACCATATATTTT. Translating it yields CASSFRGQGAVGSSGNTIYF.

This clone was recorded only once. The V and J genes are TRBV5-1 and TRBJ2-7; 7 bases fit TRBD1. V shed 9 bases and J 3 bases; nucleotides not matched to a gene: 12. The V gene's germline CDR1 is SGHRS and CDR2 YFSETQ. CDR3 size: 14 residues. CDR3 coding DNA: TGCGCCACCTCCCCATGGGGACAGAACTACGAGCAGTACTTC. Its translation: CATSPWGQNYEQYF.

Of note for this clone: Other DNA sequences within the sample encode an identical CDR3. V and J are TRBV6-5 and TRBJ1-1, with unresolved D. In germline, CDR1 is MNHEY, CDR2 SVGAGI. This CDR3 comprises 13 residues. The germline V and J ends were trimmed by 6 bases and 1 base, with 9 bases remaining between them. The CDR3 coding sequence is TGTGCCAGCAGCCCCGGTGCGAACACTGAAGCTTTCTTT. Protein product: CASSPGANTEAFF.

The gene calls are TRBV18 and TRBJ2-5; 9 bases are a match to TRBD2. Unmatched junction bases numbered 14, after V lost 0 bases and J lost 6 bases. The germline V gene has CDR1 KGHSH and CDR2 LQKENI. CDR3 length: 18 amino acids. The CDR3 spells CASSPPGVAGASRKTQYF. In DNA, the CDR3 is TGTGCCAGCTCACCACCGGGGGTAGCGGGAGCGTCCCGGAAGACCCAGTACTTC.

The chain has TRBV29-1 and TRBJ2-2; D perhaps matches TRBD1 (6 bases). This CDR3 comprises 13 residues. V lost 8 bases and J 2 bases, leaving 12 bases between the germline ends. Germline V lookup: CDR1 SQVTM, CDR2 ANQGSEA. In DNA, the CDR3 is TGCAGCACAGACAGGAGAAACACCGGGGAGCTGTTTTTT. Protein: CSTDRRNTGELFF.